This T cell receptor beta chain was found in a study of blood T cells in healthy people across ages. The second PCR ran about 6 to 12 cycles with a sample-barcoded 5' primer and J-beta primers. The template-switch adaptor, which had 12 random nucleotides, put a tag on each cDNA molecule. Using its own MiXCR run on the 5' RACE reads, TCRdb lists one record per CDR3 protein. Seen here are about a million distinct CDR3 sequences, roughly two fifths observed once, and the top ten hold under 15%. Russia was home to the donors, healthy Caucasian individuals aged about 6 to 90. Per the germline V gene, CDR1 is LGHNA and CDR2 is YSLEER. Trimming took 4 bases from V and 6 from J; bases not matched to a gene: 6. The CDR3 loop spans 14 amino acids.

This receptor was taken from a man younger than 35 in good health. The chain employs TRBV4-3 and TRBJ1-1, with 9 bases lining up with TRBD1. Sample: blood. In DNA, the CDR3 is TGCGCCAGCAGCCTCACAGGGGGCTTGGCTGAAGCTTTCTTT. Its translation: CASSLTGGLAEAFF.